Shown below are 22 T cell receptor beta chains from a single sample sequenced in a study of tumor-infiltrating lymphocytes in oesophageal squamous cell carcinoma. TCRdb analysed the PCR reads with MiXCR anew, one entry per CDR3 protein. This sample has fewer than 15,000 distinct CDR3 sequences, with under 55% found just once. The sequencing input was normal esophageal tissue next to the tumor. The receptors were gathered from a male donor with esophageal squamous cell carcinoma.

Sample share makes this clonotype medium-sized. The chain employs TRBV27 and TRBJ2-5; no clear D. V lost 2 bases, J lost 5 bases, and 15 bases lay in between. This CDR3 has 15 amino acids. Per the germline V gene, CDR1 is MNHEY and CDR2 is SMNVEV (reference sequence). CDR3 nucleotide sequence: TGTGCCAGCAGTTTAGGGTGGGGAAGTTCGGAGACCCAGTACTTC. This gives the protein CASSLGWGSSETQYF.

This clonotype has only a few counts. The CDR3 ends on some other residue instead of the conserved phenylalanine or tryptophan, so this is likely a read error. It is unclear where the CDR3 begins or ends on the DNA, so no DNA is shown, and the CDR3 is as TCRdb lists it. This chain uses TRBV7-6 with TRBJ1-6; whether TRBD1, the table's D call, matches the DNA was not checked. Counting both end residues, the CDR3 totals 11 amino acids. The germline CDR1 and CDR2 sequences are SGHVS and FNYEAQ. CDR3 in amino acids: CASAGARTEKP.

A note on this clonotype: A clone one base away is much larger, so this may be a read error. The gene calls are TRBV11-2 and TRBJ2-5, with 10 bases lining up with TRBD2. The germline gives CDR1 SGHAT, CDR2 FQNNGV. V lost 0 bases to trimming and J lost 11 bases; unmatched junction nucleotides: 21. This CDR3 contains 19 residues. The CDR3 DNA reads TGTGCCAGCAGCTTAGAGCTACTAGCGGGATTAGGCGCCTACAATGAGCAGTACTTC. Translation: CASSLELLAGLGAYNEQYF.

The chain couples TRBV7-6 to TRBJ2-7; D gene uncertain. Matching the DNA end better, TRBJ2-1 makes the J call doubtful. The length of the CDR3 is 13 residues. CDR1 and CDR2 (germline): SGHVS, FNYEAQ. In nucleotides, the CDR3 is TGTGCCAGCAGCTTTGGTGGCAGGAATGAGCAGTTCTTC. This sequence encodes CASSFGGRNEQFF.

The V and J genes are TRBV7-6 and TRBJ2-1; no clear D. Germline CDR1 SGHVS, CDR2 FNYEAQ. Trimming stripped 4 bases from V and 8 bases from J, with 15 bases between. This CDR3 region has 14 residues. The CDR3 bases are TGTGCCAGCAGCTCGAGACCCGATGGGGATGAGCAGTTCTTC. Protein: CASSSRPDGDEQFF.

This clonotype was counted between two and nine times. The chain employs TRBV7-9 and TRBJ2-3; possibly TRBD1 or TRBD2 for D (5 bases each). Germline CDR1 SEHNR, CDR2 FQNEAQ (reference sequence). The V gene lost 1 base and the J gene lost 4 bases, with 15 bases spanning the gap. This CDR3 is 16 amino acids long. This CDR3 reads CASSLGTRGRADTQYF. In nucleotides, the CDR3 is TGTGCCAGCAGCTTAGGGACACGGGGTCGGGCAGATACGCAGTATTTT.

The rearrangement uses TRBV6-8 and TRBJ2-3, with 7 bases aligning to TRBD1. The tail of the sequence fits TRBJ1-1 better, so the J call may be wrong. Germline V lookup: CDR1 MNHGY, CDR2 SAAAGT. The CDR3 spans 15 residues. DNA of the CDR3: TGTGCCAGCAGGCGGAAGGGACAGACGAACACTGAAGCTTTCTTT. Protein product: CASRRKGQTNTEAFF.

As regards this clonotype: Possible read error: a much larger clone is one base away. This chain connects TRBV5-1 to TRBJ2-5, with D possibly matching TRBD2 (6 bases). This CDR3 comprises 16 residues. V lost 5 bases and J lost 11, with 28 bases in between. CDR1 and CDR2 (germline): SGHRS, YFSETQ. CDR3 sequence: CASSLSGRTIYNEQYF. CDR3 DNA: TGCGCCAGCAGTTTGTCAGGACGGACTATTTACAATGAGCAGTACTTC.

On this clonotype itself: Here the CDR3 omits its conserved ending phenylalanine or tryptophan, so a read error is the likely source. It is unclear where the CDR3 begins or ends on the DNA, so no DNA is shown, and the CDR3 is as TCRdb lists it. The J gene is TRBJ2-4, the V gene TRBV7-2; TRBD2 was called by the table and not checked on the DNA. CDR1 is SGHTA, CDR2 FQGNSA, per germline. The length of the CDR3 is 8 amino acids, counting both ends. The chain's CDR3 is CASSLAPL.

The gene calls are TRBV7-3 and TRBJ2-4, with 7 nucleotides matching TRBD1. The assigned J gene may be wrong: the sequence end matches TRBJ2-7 better. Looked up from germline, CDR1 is SGHTA and CDR2 is FQGTGA. The CDR3 is made up of 15 amino acids. The CDR3 DNA is TGTGCCAGCAGCCCCTGGGACAGCGACTCCTACGAGCAGTACTTC. This encodes CASSPWDSDSYEQYF.

This clonotype was picked up many times. This rearrangement joins TRBV18 to TRBJ2-1; 11 positions match TRBD2. V dropped 6 bases and J dropped 7; count of bases not matched to a gene: 8. The CDR3 runs to 15 residues. Germline V lookup: CDR1 KGHSH, CDR2 LQKENI. CDR3 loop: CASSILAGGLNEQFF. The CDR3, as DNA: TGTGCCAGCTCTATCCTAGCGGGGGGTTTGAATGAGCAGTTCTTC.

This clonotype was seen a few times. The chain employs TRBV27 and TRBJ2-5; the D gene is possibly TRBD2 (5 bases). CDR3 size: 14 residues. V lost 6 bases and J 0 bases, leaving 11 bases between the germline ends. Germline V gives CDR1 MNHEY, CDR2 SMNVEV (reference sequence). CDR3 amino acids: CASRIAWYQETQYF. CDR3 coding DNA: TGTGCCAGCAGGATAGCGTGGTACCAAGAGACCCAGTACTTC.

This clonotype has a handful of counts. J is TRBJ2-4 and V is TRBV7-2; maybe TRBD2 (6 bases). The CDR3 sequence is 16 residues long. V was trimmed by 1 base and J by 13 bases, leaving 23 bases between them. Germline V gene sequence: CDR1 SGHTA, CDR2 FQGNSA. The CDR3 loop is CASSLGPWGLEARQYF. The CDR3 DNA reads as TGTGCCAGCAGCTTAGGACCTTGGGGACTTGAGGCGCGGCAGTACTTC.

This clonotype is categorized as medium-sized. The rearrangement joins TRBV4-2 to TRBJ2-1; D uncertain. V lost 0 bases, J lost 2 bases, and 11 bases lay in between. The CDR3 runs 16 residues. Germline-derived CDR1 and CDR2 are LGHNA and YNFKEQ. The CDR3 here is CASSQDRSIAYNEQFF. CDR3 coding DNA: TGTGCCAGCAGCCAAGATCGCAGCATAGCCTACAATGAGCAGTTCTTC.

V and J are TRBV7-3 and TRBJ2-6; D is ambiguous. Trimming removed 3 bases at V and 0 bases at J, with 9 bases between. The CDR3 covers 16 residues. Germline loops: CDR1 SGHTA, CDR2 FQGTGA. The CDR3 reads CASSLVPYSGANVLTF. The CDR3 bases are TGTGCCAGCAGCTTGGTTCCTTACTCTGGGGCCAACGTCCTGACTTTC.

At least ten counts were recorded for this clonotype. The genes are TRBV19 and TRBJ2-2, with 8 nucleotides matching TRBD2. J lost 4 bases, V lost 4 bases, and 2 bases had no gene match. Germline lookup yields CDR1 LNHDA and CDR2 SQIVND (reference sequence). This CDR3 has 14 residues. CDR3 amino acids: CASSSGGPTGELFF. CDR3 nucleotide sequence: TGTGCCAGTAGTAGCGGGGGGCCCACCGGGGAGCTGTTTTTT. The full variable domain, in which reference TRBV19 and TRBJ2-2 provide the parts outside the CDR3, is DGGITQSPKYLFRKEGQNVTLSCEQNLNHDAMYWYRQDPGQGLRLIYYSQIVNDFQKGDIAEGYSVSREKKESFPLTVTSAQKNPTAFYLCASSSGGPTGELFFGEGSRLTVL.

Of note for this clonotype: Likely a read error: the CDR3 ends without its conserved phenylalanine or tryptophan. No DNA is shown, since the ends of the CDR3 on it are uncertain; the CDR3 is the one TCRdb lists. The chain uses TRBV7-6 and TRBJ1-6. 14 amino acids form the CDR3, both terminal residues included. Germline V gives CDR1 SGHVS, CDR2 FNYEAQ. CDR3 region: CASGFSAGEQFFGP.

This rearrangement joins TRBV7-9 to TRBJ2-1; D remains ambiguous. Germline V CDR1 and CDR2: SEHNR, FQNEAQ (reference sequence). V was clipped by 1 base and J by 3 bases, with 13 bases between them. CDR3 size: 16 residues. The CDR3 reads CASSLGIALGYNEQFF. In nucleotides, the CDR3 is TGTGCCAGCAGCTTAGGTATCGCGTTGGGCTACAATGAGCAGTTCTTC. Combining the CDR3 with reference TRBV7-9 and TRBJ2-1 gives the whole variable domain DTGVSQNPRHKITKRGQNVTFRCDPISEHNRLYWYRQTLGQGPEFLTYFQNEAQLEKSRLLSDRFSAERPKGSFSTLEIQRTEQGDSAMYLCASSLGIALGYNEQFFGPGTRLTVL.

In this sample, this clonotype turned up a few times. The chain joins TRBV7-6 to TRBJ2-1; weak D call: TRBD1 (6 bases). V gave up 1 base and J gave up 5 bases, with 18 bases separating them. CDR3 length: 17 amino acids. CDR1 is SGHVS and CDR2 is FNYEAQ in the germline V gene. This chain's CDR3 is CASSLGVSAGAHNEQFF. The CDR3 DNA follows: TGTGCCAGCAGCTTAGGAGTATCGGCAGGGGCCCACAATGAGCAGTTCTTC. Full variable domain (remainder filled in from reference TRBV7-6 and TRBJ2-1): GAGVSQSPRYKVTKRGQDVALRCDPISGHVSLYWYRQALGQGPEFLTYFNYEAQQDKSGLPNDRFSAERPEGSISTLTIQRTEQRDSAMYRCASSLGVSAGAHNEQFFGPGTRLTVL.

This clonotype rates as medium-sized (0.01 to 0.1%). This chain links TRBV10-3 with TRBJ2-5; 8 bases map to TRBD2. Germline V gives CDR1 ENHRY, CDR2 SYGVKD. This CDR3 region has 14 residues. With 0 bases clipped from V and 5 bases from J, the junction kept 2 bases outside the gene matches. CDR3 sequence: CAISESSGTETQYF. CDR3 DNA: TGTGCCATCAGTGAGTCTAGCGGGACGGAGACCCAGTACTTC.

Notes on this clonotype: Lacking the conserved final phenylalanine or tryptophan, this CDR3 likely reflects a read error. The DNA is left out, because the CDR3 cannot be placed on it with certainty; the CDR3 is given as TCRdb lists it. The CDR3 region is CASKGRGASYEQYFGA. The V call is TRBV28, the J call TRBJ2-6; TRBD1 reflects the table's D call only, with no check against the DNA. The CDR3 spans 16 residues, counting both ends. Germline-derived CDR1 and CDR2 are MDHEN and SYDVKM.

V and J are TRBV7-6 and TRBJ2-2; 8 bases are shared with TRBD1. The junction had 4 bases not matched to a gene; V was cut back by 7 bases and J by 0 bases. The CDR3 covers 15 residues. The germline V gene has CDR1 SGHVS and CDR2 FNYEAQ. The CDR3 loop reads CASTVQGANTGELFF. In nucleotides, the CDR3 is TGTGCCAGCACCGTACAGGGGGCGAACACCGGGGAGCTGTTTTTT.